The clone carrying this T cell receptor beta chain was seen at least ten times. The data were obtained in a study of T cells after yellow fever vaccination. TCRdb reanalysed the 5' RACE reads using MiXCR and keeps one entry per CDR3 protein. This sample has about 510,000 distinct CDR3 sequences, with 21% found just once. This CDR3 spans 11 amino acids. V lost 2 bases, J lost 7 bases, and 5 bases lay in between. Germline loops: CDR1 LGHDT, CDR2 YNNKEL (reference sequence). Sequences were derived from PBMCs, sampled 21 days after the first yellow fever vaccination. The receptor comes from a man younger than 35 who received the YFV17D yellow fever vaccine. The chain uses TRBV3-1 and TRBJ1-2; possible D gene TRBD1, 5 bases. In nucleotides, the CDR3 is TGTGCCAGCAGCCAAAGGGGTGGCTACACCTTC. Translated: CASSQRGGYTF.